This T cell receptor (beta chain) originates from a study of T cells after yellow fever vaccination (dated by TCRdb to the late 2010s). In the study overall: Libraries from fractions with low cell numbers were prepared with the SMART-Seq v4 Ultra Low Input RNA kit. To follow T-cell clones before and after both primary and booster YFV17D yellow fever vaccination, bulk TCR alpha and beta repertoires underwent longitudinal sequencing. The cohort comprised two healthy male donors, one aged 18 to 29 and one aged 30 to 39 years. Bulk PBMC replicates and cell subsets were isolated from blood drawn at multiple timepoints before and after both primary and secondary immunization.

What the work shows at the level of the full study, not this receptor alone: The secondary T-cell response was found to be weaker but faster than the primary response, with a peak reached on day 5 rather than on day 15. Computational filtering was required because FACS-sorted repertoires could contain abundant contaminating clonotypes from the bulk population. Most clones expanded after primary vaccination were re-detected after the booster (around 96% of CD4 and roughly 87% of CD8), suggesting broad memory maintenance. A small fraction of clonotypes appeared in both the CD4 and CD8 compartments, likely as a result of convergent recombination. Because only a couple of donors were included in the study, the extent to which the findings can be generalized is limited.

Taken with the paper, the label for treatment or condition translates to: live attenuated yellow fever vaccine strain. Two biological replicates of bulk PBMCs were collected at each blood-draw timepoint. PBMCs were isolated from peripheral blood using a standard Ficoll-Paque protocol. TriZol was used to extract RNA from bulk PBMCs, from CD4 and CD8 fractions, and from dextramer-positive and dextramer-negative fractions. Cut back by 3 bases and 3 bases, the V and J ends lie 9 bases apart. Taken from cysteine to phenylalanine, the CDR3 has 13 residues. This entry keeps only the CDR3 DNA: 39 bases, framed from base 1. TCR cDNA was made using 5'RACE template switching, a step that added a universal primer site and unique molecular identifiers. Priming for cDNA synthesis came from both the TCR alpha and TCR beta constant segments. Two PCR steps were used to amplify libraries, with sample barcodes and sequencing adapters being added in the second step. Libraries were sequenced on Illumina HiSeq 2500 (2x100 bp) or NovaSeq (2x150 bp). On the study's bioinformatics: MIGEC was used to demultiplex reads and collapse the reads into UMI consensus sequences, and MiXCR was used for V(D)J alignment. Using edgeR on replicate PBMC samples, clonotypes were called vaccine-responding if FDR was below 0.01 and the log2 fold change was above 5 up to day 15. CD4 or CD8 identity was assigned to each bulk clonotype according to whether the clonotype was present at higher abundance in the sequenced CD4 repertoire or the sequenced CD8 repertoire. Starting from the raw public reads, TCRdb applied fastp trimming at Q25, assembled clones with MiXCR and retained in-frame beta chains. Every CDR3 protein is listed once, alongside the most common genes and DNA of its rows. These V and J calls originate from TCRdb's pipeline instead of the authors' own analysis. The sample yields 510,000 or so distinct CDR3 sequences; about 19% were counted once. In total, the top ten clones hold 13% to 15% of the sample.

Turning to this clonotype: The specificity of this receptor is unknown. It has no much larger one-base neighbor in the sample; base qualities were not kept.

The V and J segments used are TRBV12-3 or TRBV12-4 and TRBJ2-7, with no confident D gene call. The TCR comes from a man aged 25-45 years who received the YFV17D yellow fever vaccine. Sample: PBMCs, taken 15 days after the yellow fever booster vaccination. The CDR3 in this case is CASSLGFGYEQYF. Here is the DNA: TGTGCCAGCAGTTTGGGTTTTGGCTACGAGCAGTACTTC.